This T cell receptor beta chain was sequenced for a study of human CD8 memory T cell subsets. UMI-labeled 5' RACE was used, and it produced the TCR beta libraries. TCRdb reanalyzed the 5' RACE reads and collapses them to one entry per CDR3 protein, without DNA. This table lists more than 7,500 distinct CDR3 sequences. The germline gives CDR1 SQVTM, CDR2 ANQGSEA. This CDR3 spans 11 amino acids. The sample was CD8+ T cells from PBMCs. V usage is TRBV29-1 and J usage is TRBJ2-7. The TCR sequence derives from a human donor in good health. CDR3 sequence reads: CSVEVNYEQYF.